The next 29 T cell receptor beta chains were all read from a single sample in a study of T cell responses to AZD1222 COVID-19 vaccine. Clones were sequenced by immunoSEQ multiplex PCR, and TCRdb holds only the in-frame ones, with some missing. The sample yields more than 75,000 clones, around four fifths seen once. Sequencing used peripheral blood, obtained 28 days after the second AZD1222 dose. Every receptor here comes from an adult who received the AZD1222 COVID-19 vaccine.

The rearrangement joins TRBV25-1 to TRBJ2-7; 11 bases align to TRBD1. The germline V gene encodes CDR1 MGHDK and CDR2 SYGVNS. The CDR3 has 15 amino acids. J lost 2 bases, V lost 2 bases, and 2 bases had no gene match. CDR3 bases: TGTGCCAGCAGTGAAGGGACAGGGGGAGCCTACGAGCAGTACTTC. Its protein product is CASSEGTGGAYEQYF.

The rearrangement uses TRBV5-6 and TRBJ1-1; unclear D gene. The CDR3 has 16 residues. V shed 4 bases and J shed 1 base, with 17 bases lying between them. From germline, CDR1 is SGHDT and CDR2 YYEEEE. In nucleotides, the CDR3 is TGTGCCAGCAGCGTGGCTGGTAAAGGAAAGAACACTGAAGCTTTCTTT. This codes for CASSVAGKGKNTEAFF.

The chain combines TRBV19 with TRBJ2-5; 7 positions match TRBD2. V shed 1 base and J 0 bases; nucleotides not matched to a gene: 2. Germline values: CDR1 LNHDA, CDR2 SQIVND (reference sequence). The CDR3 runs to 15 residues. The CDR3 DNA follows: TGTGCCAGTAGTATAGGGGGGGGACACCAAGAGACCCAGTACTTC. It specifies CASSIGGGHQETQYF.

This sequence joins TRBV9 and TRBJ2-1, with TRBD1 as a possible D gene (6 bases). Germline V lookup: CDR1 SGDLS, CDR2 YYNGEE. The CDR3 runs 14 residues. Trimming pared 1 base from V and 4 bases from J, leaving 9 bases between. The CDR3 nucleotides read TGTGCCAGCAGCGTAAGGGGGTCGTACAATGAGCAGTTCTTC. It codes for CASSVRGSYNEQFF.

Regarding this clone: Other DNA sequences of this sample code for an identical CDR3. The V call is TRBV10-3, the J call TRBJ1-1, with unresolved D. The CDR3 covers 12 residues. CDR1 and CDR2 from the germline V gene are ENHRY and SYGVKD. Deletions cut 2 bases from V and 1 base from J, with 2 bases between. The CDR3 nucleotides are TGTGCCATCAGTGAGAGGAACACTGAAGCTTTCTTT. Its translation is CAISERNTEAFF.

V and J are TRBV5-1 and TRBJ2-2; no definite D call. V gave up 5 bases and J gave up 0 bases, with 17 bases separating them. The CDR3 is 17 amino acids. Germline values: CDR1 SGHRS, CDR2 YFSETQ. The DNA of the CDR3 is TGCGCCAGCAGGCCCCGTTCCATACTGACGAACACCGGGGAGCTGTTTTTT. Translation gives CASRPRSILTNTGELFF.

The V gene is TRBV5-1, the J gene TRBJ1-2; D unresolved. V was cut by 0 bases and J by 8 bases, with 14 bases left in between. Germline V gene lookup returns CDR1 SGHRS and CDR2 YFSETQ. CDR3 length: 14 residues. The CDR3 coding sequence is TGCGCCAGCAGCTTGGATACCAGGTCTATAGGCTACACCTTC. Translating it yields CASSLDTRSIGYTF. The full variable domain, in which reference TRBV5-1 and TRBJ1-2 provide the parts outside the CDR3, is KAGVTQTPRYLIKTRGQQVTLSCSPISGHRSVSWYQQTPGQGLQFLFEYFSETQRNKGNFPGRFSGRQFSNSRSEMNVSTLELGDSALYLCASSLDTRSIGYTFGSGTRLTVV.

This clone has just one count. The V and J genes are TRBV24-1 and TRBJ2-5; 8 positions agree with TRBD1. V gave up 5 bases and J gave up 0 bases; unmatched junction bases: 7. CDR3 size: 16 residues. Germline-derived CDR1 and CDR2 are KGHDR and SFDVKD. Here the CDR3 reads CATSVIGTGHQETQYF. CDR3 in DNA: TGTGCCACCAGTGTTATCGGGACAGGCCACCAAGAGACCCAGTACTTC.

This chain connects TRBV6-5 to TRBJ1-1; possible D gene TRBD1, 5 bases. The ends were cut back, 3 bases at V and 3 bases at J, with 17 bases in the middle. The CDR3 is 16 amino acids. Germline V lookup: CDR1 MNHEY, CDR2 SVGAGI. DNA for the CDR3: TGTGCCAGCAGTTATGGTCCTGGGGGGTATGACACTGAAGCTTTCTTT. As protein: CASSYGPGGYDTEAFF.

The chain links TRBV18 to TRBJ1-5; D perhaps matches TRBD1 (5 bases). CDR3 size: 13 residues. V was cut by 4 bases and J by 5 bases, with 9 bases left in between. CDR1 is KGHSH and CDR2 is LQKENI in the germline V gene. CDR3 in amino acids: CASSRTQDQPQHF. CDR3 nucleotides: TGTGCCAGCTCACGGACACAGGATCAGCCCCAGCATTTT.

The V gene is TRBV27, the J gene TRBJ1-2; possibly TRBD1 for D (5 bases). Germline assignment: CDR1 MNHEY and CDR2 SMNVEV (reference sequence). The CDR3 length is 13 residues. The V and J ends lost 3 bases and 8 bases respectively, with 13 bases between them. The CDR3 is CASSFGGDSGYTF. The CDR3, as DNA: TGTGCCAGCAGTTTCGGTGGGGACTCGGGCTACACCTTC.

V and J are TRBV5-1 and TRBJ1-1; D is unresolved. Per the germline V gene, CDR1 is SGHRS and CDR2 is YFSETQ. The V and J ends lost 0 bases and 0 bases respectively, with 9 bases between them. This CDR3 is 15 amino acids long. The CDR3 sequence is CASSLGSVMNTEAFF. Written as DNA, the CDR3 is TGCGCCAGCAGCTTGGGCTCGGTTATGAACACTGAAGCTTTCTTT.

This sequence joins TRBV27 and TRBJ1-2; 7 nucleotides agree with TRBD1. There are 13 residues in the CDR3. J gave up 2 bases and V 10 bases, and 7 bases lay outside the gene matches. The V gene's germline CDR1 is MNHEY and CDR2 SMNVEV (reference sequence). As DNA, the CDR3 is TGTGCCACCTCGAGGGGGCGCAACTATGGCTACACCTTC. It codes for CATSRGRNYGYTF.

The chain joins TRBV7-2 to TRBJ2-7; 10 bases are a match to TRBD1. Germline V lookup: CDR1 SGHTA, CDR2 FQGNSA. CDR3 size: 15 residues. Trimming cost V 5 bases and J 2 bases; bases outside gene matches: 6. CDR3 bases: TGTGCCAGCAGCGCTCCGGGACAGGGGACCTACGAGCAGTACTTC. Translated, it gives CASSAPGQGTYEQYF.

V usage is TRBV28 and J usage is TRBJ2-3; 8 nucleotides align to TRBD1. Germline CDR1 reads MDHEN; CDR2 reads SYDVKM. The junction had 17 bases not matched to a gene; V was cut back by 7 bases and J by 2 bases. The CDR3 has 18 amino acids. Written as DNA, the CDR3 is TGTGCCAGCATTCCGGGACAGGTACTAACTTTCGACACAGATACGCAGTATTTT. Translation: CASIPGQVLTFDTDTQYF.

This chain uses TRBV4-1 with TRBJ2-5, with a possible D match to TRBD2 (5 bases). The ends were cut back, 6 bases at V and 0 bases at J, with 17 bases in the middle. Germline-derived CDR1 and CDR2 are MGHRA and YSYEKL. The CDR3 sequence is 16 residues long. The CDR3 loop reads CASRLVSSSNQETQYF. CDR3 nucleotides: TGCGCCAGCAGGCTCGTTTCTAGCTCGAACCAAGAGACCCAGTACTTC.

J is TRBJ2-2 and V is TRBV4-3; 12 bases match TRBD2. The CDR3 contains 16 residues. From germline, CDR1 is LGHNA and CDR2 YSLEER. Germline trimming cut 6 bases from V and 2 bases from J; bases unmatched to any gene: 4. The CDR3 nucleotides are TGCGCCAGCAGTACCGGACTAGCGGGAAACACCGGGGAGCTGTTTTTT. This translates into CASSTGLAGNTGELFF.

The rearrangement uses TRBV10-3 and TRBJ2-6; 9 bases are shared with TRBD2. From germline, CDR1 is ENHRY and CDR2 SYGVKD. The length of the CDR3 is 19 residues. V shed 4 bases, J shed 5 bases, and the junction held 15 bases outside the gene matches. CDR3 in amino acids: CAISALGIAGVNRANVLTF. The CDR3, as DNA: TGTGCCATCAGTGCGCTGGGGATAGCGGGAGTCAATAGGGCCAACGTCCTGACTTTC.

The chain recombines TRBV7-3 with TRBJ2-5, with D tentatively TRBD1 (5 bases). The ends were cut back, 3 bases at V and 5 bases at J, with 10 bases in the middle. Per the germline V gene, CDR1 is SGHTA and CDR2 is FQGTGA. CDR3 size: 13 residues. The CDR3 loop reads CASSLIAGETQYF. CDR3 coding DNA: TGTGCCAGCAGCTTGATTGCAGGGGAGACCCAGTACTTC.

This clone is a singleton in its sample. The rearrangement links TRBV9 to TRBJ1-1; 7 bases align to TRBD1. Germline loops: CDR1 SGDLS, CDR2 YYNGEE. The CDR3 has 13 amino acids. Unmatched junction bases numbered 2, after V lost 3 bases and J lost 3 bases. This chain's CDR3 is CASSETGDTEAFF. The CDR3 DNA follows: TGTGCCAGCAGCGAAACAGGGGACACTGAAGCTTTCTTT. Full variable domain (outside the CDR3, taken from reference TRBV9 and TRBJ1-1): DSGVTQTPKHLITATGQRVTLRCSPRSGDLSVYWYQQSLDQGLQFLIQYYNGEERAKGNILERFSAQQFPDLHSELNLSSLELGDSALYFCASSETGDTEAFFGQGTRLTVV.

The J gene is TRBJ2-7, the V gene TRBV27; unclear D gene. From germline, CDR1 is MNHEY and CDR2 SMNVEV (reference sequence). Trimming took off 4 bases at V and 4 bases at J, with 14 bases between the two ends. This CDR3 has 14 amino acids. Written as DNA, the CDR3 is TGTGCCAGCAGTTCGTTCCGGGCCTATTACGAGCAGTACTTC. Residues: CASSSFRAYYEQYF.

This chain uses TRBV9 with TRBJ1-3; the D gene is possibly TRBD1 (6 bases). V lost 6 bases and J 0 bases, leaving 10 bases between the germline ends. The CDR3 totals 14 residues. The V gene's germline CDR1 is SGDLS and CDR2 YYNGEE. The CDR3 DNA reads as TGTGCCAGCAACTTGGACAGCTCTGGAAACACCATATATTTT. Its translation: CASNLDSSGNTIYF.

The rearrangement links TRBV6-2 or TRBV6-3 to TRBJ2-1; no definite D call. Germline-derived CDR1 and CDR2 are MNHEY and SVGEGT. CDR3 length: 15 residues. V shed 5 bases and J shed 8 bases, with 19 bases lying between them. In DNA, the CDR3 is TGTGCCAGCAGTCGTCTAAGGATCGGTCCGGATGAGCAGTTCTTC. This sequence encodes CASSRLRIGPDEQFF.

This rearrangement joins TRBV6-5 to TRBJ1-5; 8 bases fit TRBD1. The ends lost 6 bases at V and 6 bases at J; junction bases unmatched: 7. Germline CDR1 is MNHEY and CDR2 is SVGAGI. This CDR3 has 14 residues. The CDR3 DNA is TGTGCCAGCAGCAACCAGGGGGCTCGTCAGCCCCAGCATTTT. Its translation: CASSNQGARQPQHF.

The chain uses TRBV9 and TRBJ1-6; 8 bases line up with TRBD1. V dropped 3 bases and J dropped 5; count of bases not matched to a gene: 4. This CDR3 has 15 amino acids. CDR1 and CDR2 (germline): SGDLS, YYNGEE. The CDR3 DNA is TGTGCCAGCAGCGCCCTGGGACAGGATAATTCACCCCTCCACTTT. Translated: CASSALGQDNSPLHF.

This clone was picked up one time. The chain has TRBV18 and TRBJ1-1, with D unclear. The germline gives CDR1 KGHSH, CDR2 LQKENI. The CDR3 totals 16 residues. Trimming left V 1 base short and J 1 base short, with 13 bases between. CDR3 residues: CASSPLQKSPNTEAFF. The CDR3 coding sequence is TGTGCCAGCTCACCACTTCAGAAAAGCCCGAACACTGAAGCTTTCTTT.

The chain employs TRBV7-2 and TRBJ1-2; D perhaps matches TRBD1 (5 bases). V lost 1 base, J lost 4 bases, and 7 bases lay in between. The CDR3 has 13 residues. Germline assignment: CDR1 SGHTA and CDR2 FQGNSA. The CDR3 DNA follows: TGTGCCAGCAGCTTAGACGGGGGCTATGGCTACACCTTC. It encodes CASSLDGGYGYTF.

This clone was detected once. The chain links TRBV3-1 (or the pseudogene TRBV3-2) to TRBJ2-3; 11 bases are shared with TRBD2. CDR3 length equals 15 residues. Per germline, CDR1 LGHDT and CDR2 YNNKEL (reference sequence). Losses at the gene ends were 4 bases for V and 1 base for J; bases not matched to a gene: 1. This CDR3 is CASSLLAGGTDTQYF. CDR3 DNA: TGTGCCAGCAGCCTACTAGCGGGAGGCACAGATACGCAGTATTTT.

The genes are TRBV4-3 and TRBJ2-2, with TRBD2 matching 10 bases. The junction had 5 bases not matched to a gene; V was cut back by 3 bases and J by 7 bases. CDR1 and CDR2 from the germline V gene are LGHNA and YSLEER. This CDR3 is built from 15 residues. The CDR3 bases are TGCGCCAGCAGCCATCTAGCGGGAGCCGGCGGGGAGCTGTTTTTT. This gives the protein CASSHLAGAGGELFF.